This T cell receptor (beta chain) was retrieved from a study of blood T cells in healthy people across ages. Findings and limits, study-wide: Fewer expanded clones and more diversity marked long-lived versus aged donors.

About this clonotype: The antigen remains unidentified.

From germline, CDR1 is DFQATT and CDR2 SNEGSKA (reference sequence). CDR3 length: 14 amino acids. The V end was cut by 0 bases, the J end by 8 bases, with 16 bases between. PCR was performed a second time for about 6 to 12 cycles using a sample-barcoded 5' primer and a J-beta primer mix. Through a template-switch adaptor with 12 random nucleotides, each cDNA molecule received a tag. TCRdb recomputed calls from the 5' RACE reads with MiXCR, one row per CDR3 protein. The data show 700,000 or so distinct CDR3 sequences, 22% seen once. Sample donors were healthy Caucasian individuals that came from Russia, aged 6 to 90.

Sequenced: blood. The V gene is TRBV20-1, the J gene TRBJ1-1; possible D gene TRBD1, 6 bases. The sequence derives from a man between 65 and 85 years old in good health. The CDR3 here is CSAREPGGRWEAFF. Written as DNA, the CDR3 is TGCAGTGCTAGAGAACCCGGGGGCCGTTGGGAAGCTTTCTTT.